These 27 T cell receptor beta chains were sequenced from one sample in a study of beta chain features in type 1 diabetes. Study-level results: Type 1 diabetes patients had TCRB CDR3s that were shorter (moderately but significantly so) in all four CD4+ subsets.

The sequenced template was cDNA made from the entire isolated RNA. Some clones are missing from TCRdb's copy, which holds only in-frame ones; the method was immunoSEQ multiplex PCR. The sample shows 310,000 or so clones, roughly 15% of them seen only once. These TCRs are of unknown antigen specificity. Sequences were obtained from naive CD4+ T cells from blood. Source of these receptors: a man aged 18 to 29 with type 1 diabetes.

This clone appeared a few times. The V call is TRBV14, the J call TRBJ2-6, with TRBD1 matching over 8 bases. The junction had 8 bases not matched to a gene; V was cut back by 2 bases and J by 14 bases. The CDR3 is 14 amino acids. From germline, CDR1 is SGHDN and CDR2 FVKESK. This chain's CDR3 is CASSQIRDRPILTF. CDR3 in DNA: TGTGCCAGCAGCCAAATCCGGGACAGGCCTATCCTGACTTTC.

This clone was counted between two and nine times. The CDR3 nucleotides read TGTGCCAGCAGCTCGGACAGGCTCGCGAACACCGGGGAGCTGTTTTTT. Translated, it gives CASSSDRLANTGELFF. This chain uses TRBV7-8 with TRBJ2-2; the match to TRBD1 covers 7 bases. The CDR3 covers 16 residues. Germline CDR1 and CDR2: SGHVS and FQNEAQ. V was pared by 4 bases and J by 0 bases, with 5 bases of the junction left unmatched.

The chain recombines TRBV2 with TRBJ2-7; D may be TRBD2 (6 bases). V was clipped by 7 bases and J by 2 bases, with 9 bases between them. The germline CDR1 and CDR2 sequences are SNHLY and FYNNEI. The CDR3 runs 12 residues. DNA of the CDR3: TGTGCCAGCATGGGGGGAACCTACGAGCAGTACTTC. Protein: CASMGGTYEQYF.

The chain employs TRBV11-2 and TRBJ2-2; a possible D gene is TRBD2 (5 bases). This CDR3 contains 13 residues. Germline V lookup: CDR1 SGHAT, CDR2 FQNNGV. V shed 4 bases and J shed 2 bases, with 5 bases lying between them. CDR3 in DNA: TGTGCCAGCAGCTCTAGCAACACCGGGGAGCTGTTTTTT. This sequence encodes CASSSSNTGELFF.

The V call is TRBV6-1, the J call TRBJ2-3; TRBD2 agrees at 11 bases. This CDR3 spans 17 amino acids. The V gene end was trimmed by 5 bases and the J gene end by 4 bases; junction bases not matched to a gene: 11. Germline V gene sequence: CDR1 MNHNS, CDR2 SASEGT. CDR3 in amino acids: CASSQDLAGGNADTQYF. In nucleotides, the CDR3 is TGTGCCAGCAGTCAAGATTTAGCGGGGGGGAACGCAGATACGCAGTATTTT.

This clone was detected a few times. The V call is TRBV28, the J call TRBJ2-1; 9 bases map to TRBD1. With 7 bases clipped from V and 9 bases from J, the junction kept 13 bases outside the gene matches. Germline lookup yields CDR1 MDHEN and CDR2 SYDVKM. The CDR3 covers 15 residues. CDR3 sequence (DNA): TGTGCCAGCATCGAGGGGGACAGGGAGACGGCTGAGCAGTTCTTC. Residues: CASIEGDRETAEQFF.

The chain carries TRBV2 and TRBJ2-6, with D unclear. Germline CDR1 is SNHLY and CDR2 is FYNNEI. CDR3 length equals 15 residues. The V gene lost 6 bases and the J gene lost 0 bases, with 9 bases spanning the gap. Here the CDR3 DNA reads TGTGCCAGCAGGCGCCTGAGCTCTGGGGCCAACGTCCTGACTTTC. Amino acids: CASRRLSSGANVLTF.

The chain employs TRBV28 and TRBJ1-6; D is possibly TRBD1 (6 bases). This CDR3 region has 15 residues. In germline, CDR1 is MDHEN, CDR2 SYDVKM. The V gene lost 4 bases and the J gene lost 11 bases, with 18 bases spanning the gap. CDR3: CASSSGVRGRAPLHF. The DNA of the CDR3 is TGTGCCAGCAGTTCAGGAGTCAGGGGAAGGGCACCCCTCCACTTT. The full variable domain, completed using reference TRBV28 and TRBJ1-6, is DVKVTQSSRYLVKRTGEKVFLECVQDMDHENMFWYRQDPGLGLRLIYFSYDVKMKEKGDIPEGYSVSREKKERFSLILESASTNQTSMYLCASSSGVRGRAPLHFGNGTRLTVT.

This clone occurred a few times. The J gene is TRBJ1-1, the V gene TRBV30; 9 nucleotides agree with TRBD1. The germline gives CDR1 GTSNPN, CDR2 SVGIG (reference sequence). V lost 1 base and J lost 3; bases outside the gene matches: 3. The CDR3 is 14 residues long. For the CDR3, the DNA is TGTGCCTGGAGTGGGTGGACAGGGGACACTGAAGCTTTCTTT. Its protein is CAWSGWTGDTEAFF.

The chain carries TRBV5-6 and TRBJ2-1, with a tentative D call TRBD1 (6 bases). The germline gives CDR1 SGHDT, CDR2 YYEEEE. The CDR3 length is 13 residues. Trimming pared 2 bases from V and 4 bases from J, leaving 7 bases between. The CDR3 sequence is CASSFGQYNEQFF. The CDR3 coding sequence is TGTGCCAGCAGCTTCGGACAGTACAATGAGCAGTTCTTC.

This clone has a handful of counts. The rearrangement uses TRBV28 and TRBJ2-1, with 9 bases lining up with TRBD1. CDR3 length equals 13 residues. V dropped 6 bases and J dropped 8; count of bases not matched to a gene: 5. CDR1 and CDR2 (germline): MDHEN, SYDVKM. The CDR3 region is CASSRWTGDEQFF. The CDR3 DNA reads TGTGCCAGCAGCCGCTGGACAGGGGATGAGCAGTTCTTC.

The CDR3 DNA follows: TGCGCCAGCAGCGGGTTGGGCAGCTCCTACGAGCAGTACTTC. Translation: CASSGLGSSYEQYF. The chain couples TRBV5-1 to TRBJ2-7; no definite D call. The germline V and J ends were trimmed by 4 bases and 0 bases, with 11 bases remaining between them. There are 14 residues in the CDR3. Per the germline V gene, CDR1 is SGHRS and CDR2 is YFSETQ.

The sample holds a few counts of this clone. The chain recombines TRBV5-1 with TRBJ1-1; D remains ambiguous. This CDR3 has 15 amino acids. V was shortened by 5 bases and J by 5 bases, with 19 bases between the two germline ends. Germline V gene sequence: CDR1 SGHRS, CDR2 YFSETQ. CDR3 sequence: CASSKGVAGWTEAFF. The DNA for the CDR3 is TGCGCCAGCAGTAAGGGCGTAGCGGGTTGGACTGAAGCTTTCTTT.

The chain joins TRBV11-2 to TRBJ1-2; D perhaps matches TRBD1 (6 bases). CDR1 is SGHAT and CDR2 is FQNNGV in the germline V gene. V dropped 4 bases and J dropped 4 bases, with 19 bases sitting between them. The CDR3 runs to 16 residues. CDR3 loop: CASSSVAGARAYGYTF. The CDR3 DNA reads TGTGCCAGCAGCTCCGTCGCGGGGGCGCGTGCCTATGGCTACACCTTC. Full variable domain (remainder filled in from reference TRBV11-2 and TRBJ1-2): EAGVAQSPRYKIIEKRQSVAFWCNPISGHATLYWYQQILGQGPKLLIQFQNNGVVDDSQLPKDRFSAERLKGVDSTLKIQPAKLEDSAVYLCASSSVAGARAYGYTFGSGTRLTVV.

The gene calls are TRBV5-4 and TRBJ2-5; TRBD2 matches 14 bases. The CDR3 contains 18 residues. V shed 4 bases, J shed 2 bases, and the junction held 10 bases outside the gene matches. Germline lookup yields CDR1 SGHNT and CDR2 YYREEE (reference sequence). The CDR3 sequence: CASSMGGTSGGLQETQYF. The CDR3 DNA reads TGTGCCAGCAGCATGGGGGGGACTAGCGGGGGTTTGCAAGAGACCCAGTACTTC.

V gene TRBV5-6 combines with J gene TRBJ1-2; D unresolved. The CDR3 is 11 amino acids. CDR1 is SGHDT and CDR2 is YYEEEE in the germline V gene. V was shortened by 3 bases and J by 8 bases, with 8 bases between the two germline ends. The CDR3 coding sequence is TGTGCCAGCAGCTACTCCCGGGGCTACACCTTC. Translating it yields CASSYSRGYTF.

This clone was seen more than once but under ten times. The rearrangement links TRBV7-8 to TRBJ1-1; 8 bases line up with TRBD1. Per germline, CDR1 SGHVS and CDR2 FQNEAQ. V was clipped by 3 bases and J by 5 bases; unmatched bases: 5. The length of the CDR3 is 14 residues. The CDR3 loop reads CASSLNRGRTEAFF. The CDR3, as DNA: TGTGCCAGCAGCTTGAACAGGGGGAGGACTGAAGCTTTCTTT.

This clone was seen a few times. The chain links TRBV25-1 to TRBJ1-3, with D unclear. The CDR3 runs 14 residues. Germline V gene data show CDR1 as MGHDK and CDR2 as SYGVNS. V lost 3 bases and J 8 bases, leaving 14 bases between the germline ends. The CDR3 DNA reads TGTGCCAGCAGTGAGCAAGGAATTCAGGACACCATATATTTT. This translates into CASSEQGIQDTIYF.

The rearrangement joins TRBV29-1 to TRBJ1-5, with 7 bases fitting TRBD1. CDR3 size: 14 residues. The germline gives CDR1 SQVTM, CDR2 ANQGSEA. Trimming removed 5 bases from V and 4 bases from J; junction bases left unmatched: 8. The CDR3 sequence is CSVWTGLRNQPQHF. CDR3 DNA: TGCAGCGTTTGGACAGGTTTGAGGAATCAGCCCCAGCATTTT.

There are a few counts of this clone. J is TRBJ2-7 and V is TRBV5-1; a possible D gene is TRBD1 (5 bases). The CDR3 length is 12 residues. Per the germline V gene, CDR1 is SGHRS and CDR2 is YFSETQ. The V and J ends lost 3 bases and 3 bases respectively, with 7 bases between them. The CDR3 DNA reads TGCGCCAGCAGCTATACAGGCTACGAGCAGTACTTC. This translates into CASSYTGYEQYF.

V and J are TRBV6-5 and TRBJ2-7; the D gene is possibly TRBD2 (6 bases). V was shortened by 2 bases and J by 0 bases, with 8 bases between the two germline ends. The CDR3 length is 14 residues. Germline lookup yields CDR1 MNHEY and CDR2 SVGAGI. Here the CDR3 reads CASSYVSGSYEQYF. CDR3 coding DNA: TGTGCCAGCAGTTACGTTAGCGGCTCCTACGAGCAGTACTTC.

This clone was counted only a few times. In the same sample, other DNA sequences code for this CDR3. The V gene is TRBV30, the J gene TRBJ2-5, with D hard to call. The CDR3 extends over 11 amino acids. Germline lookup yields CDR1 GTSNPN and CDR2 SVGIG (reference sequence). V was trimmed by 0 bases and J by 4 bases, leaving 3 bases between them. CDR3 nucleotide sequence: TGTGCCTGGAGTGTGAGAGAGACCCAGTACTTC. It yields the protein CAWSVRETQYF.

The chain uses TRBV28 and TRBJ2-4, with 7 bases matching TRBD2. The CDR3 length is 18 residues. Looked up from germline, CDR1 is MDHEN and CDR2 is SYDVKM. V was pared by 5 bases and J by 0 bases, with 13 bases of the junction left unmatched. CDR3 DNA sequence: TGTGCCAGCAGTCAGGGACTACGGCGGGGTTTAGCCAAAAACATTCAGTACTTC. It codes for CASSQGLRRGLAKNIQYF.

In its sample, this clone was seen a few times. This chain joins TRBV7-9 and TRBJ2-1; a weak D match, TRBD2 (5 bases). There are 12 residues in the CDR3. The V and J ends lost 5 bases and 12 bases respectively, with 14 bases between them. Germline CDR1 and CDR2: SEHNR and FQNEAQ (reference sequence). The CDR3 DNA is TGTGCCAGCAGCATAGACCCCCGGGGGCAGTTCTTC. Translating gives CASSIDPRGQFF.

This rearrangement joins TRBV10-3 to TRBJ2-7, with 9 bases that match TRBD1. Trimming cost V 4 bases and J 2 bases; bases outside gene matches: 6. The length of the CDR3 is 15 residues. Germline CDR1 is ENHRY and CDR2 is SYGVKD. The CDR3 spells CAISVGTGSPYEQYF. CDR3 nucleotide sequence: TGTGCCATCAGTGTCGGGACAGGGTCCCCCTACGAGCAGTACTTC.

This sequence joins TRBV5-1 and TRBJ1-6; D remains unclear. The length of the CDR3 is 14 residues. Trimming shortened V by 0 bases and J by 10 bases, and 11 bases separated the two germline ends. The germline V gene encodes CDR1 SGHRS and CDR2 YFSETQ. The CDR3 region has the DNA TGCGCCAGCAGCTTGGGTGAATCTAAATCACCCCTCCACTTT. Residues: CASSLGESKSPLHF.

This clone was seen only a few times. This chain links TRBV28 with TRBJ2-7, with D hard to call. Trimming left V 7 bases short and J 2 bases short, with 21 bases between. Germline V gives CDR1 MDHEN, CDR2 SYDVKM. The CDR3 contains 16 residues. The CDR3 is CASTILGGRLTYEQYF. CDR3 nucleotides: TGTGCCAGCACCATCCTCGGTGGCAGGCTAACCTACGAGCAGTACTTC.